Listed here are 19 T cell receptor beta chains from one sample, sequenced in a study of blood T cell repertoires in COVID-19. Profiled with immunoSEQ multiplex PCR; TCRdb holds only in-frame clones, not every one. The table includes fewer than 85,000 clones, roughly 83% detected once. Material for sequencing was peripheral blood. The origin of the receptors is a woman in her sixties with acute or convalescent COVID-19.

This rearrangement joins TRBV9 to TRBJ1-1; TRBD1 matches at 8 bases. Germline V gene sequence: CDR1 SGDLS, CDR2 YYNGEE. V was clipped by 1 base and J by 2 bases; unmatched bases: 4. The CDR3 contains 15 residues. CDR3 in amino acids: CASSVQGARNTEAFF. CDR3 DNA sequence: TGTGCCAGCAGCGTACAGGGGGCGCGAAACACTGAAGCTTTCTTT.

This chain links TRBV5-1 with TRBJ2-7; 7 bases agree with TRBD1. There are 14 residues in the CDR3. V shed 5 bases and J 4 bases; nucleotides not matched to a gene: 9. Looked up from germline, CDR1 is SGHRS and CDR2 is YFSETQ. CDR3 protein: CASSRDSNSYEQYF. In DNA, the CDR3 is TGCGCCAGCAGTCGGGACAGCAACTCTTACGAGCAGTACTTC. The entire variable domain, with the rest obtained from reference TRBV5-1 and TRBJ2-7, is as follows: KAGVTQTPRYLIKTRGQQVTLSCSPISGHRSVSWYQQTPGQGLQFLFEYFSETQRNKGNFPGRFSGRQFSNSRSEMNVSTLELGDSALYLCASSRDSNSYEQYFGPGTRLTVT.

This clone showed up just once. The chain has TRBV5-4 and TRBJ1-2; D possibly corresponds to TRBD1 (6 bases). The CDR3 has 12 residues. Germline lookup yields CDR1 SGHNT and CDR2 YYREEE (reference sequence). V dropped 6 bases and J dropped 7 bases, with 13 bases sitting between them. CDR3 bases: TGTGCCAGCACTAAGGGAGGGGGTGGCTACACCTTC. As protein: CASTKGGGGYTF. Drawing the rest from reference TRBV5-4 and TRBJ1-2, the complete variable domain is ETGVTQSPTHLIKTRGQQVTLRCSSQSGHNTVSWYQQALGQGPQFIFQYYREEENGRGNFPPRFSGLQFPNYSSELNVNALELDDSALYLCASTKGGGGYTFGSGTRLTVV.

The rearrangement uses TRBV18 and TRBJ1-2; a possible D gene is TRBD1 (5 bases). This CDR3 has 13 amino acids. The germline CDR1 and CDR2 sequences are KGHSH and LQKENI. V shed 4 bases and J shed 0 bases, with 6 bases lying between them. The CDR3 spells CASSLTANYGYTF. Here the CDR3 DNA reads TGTGCCAGCTCACTGACAGCTAACTATGGCTACACCTTC.

This chain connects TRBV5-1 to TRBJ1-2, with a tentative D call TRBD1 (6 bases). The germline V gene has CDR1 SGHRS and CDR2 YFSETQ. The CDR3 runs 13 residues. Trimming took 3 bases from V and 4 from J, leaving 10 bases between them. The CDR3, as DNA: TGCGCCAGCAGCTCTGGACAGCTCTATGGCTACACCTTC. Translation gives CASSSGQLYGYTF.

The CDR3: CASSPRTVTGELFF. CDR3 nucleotides: TGTGCCAGCAGCCCACGAACAGTAACCGGGGAGCTGTTTTTT. The V and J genes are TRBV3-1 (or the pseudogene TRBV3-2) and TRBJ2-2; D gene uncertain. This CDR3 is 14 amino acids long. CDR1 and CDR2 from the germline V gene are LGHDT and YNNKEL (reference sequence). Between the trimmed V and J ends, which lost 4 bases and 5 bases, there was a span of 11 bases.

The chain recombines TRBV7-9 with TRBJ1-5, with a weak D call TRBD1 (6 bases). Germline V gene lookup returns CDR1 SEHNR and CDR2 FQNEAQ (reference sequence). CDR3 size: 17 residues. V was trimmed by 2 bases and J by 2 bases, leaving 16 bases between them. CDR3 DNA sequence: TGTGCCAGCAGCTTATCTGGGGGCAGGGTAGGCAATCAGCCCCAGCATTTT. Protein sequence: CASSLSGGRVGNQPQHF. Looking up the rest from reference TRBV7-9 and TRBJ1-5 gives the full variable domain: DTGVSQNPRHKITKRGQNVTFRCDPISEHNRLYWYRQTLGQGPEFLTYFQNEAQLEKSRLLSDRFSAERPKGSFSTLEIQRTEQGDSAMYLCASSLSGGRVGNQPQHFGDGTRLSIL.

J is TRBJ1-6 and V is TRBV2; D ambiguous. The CDR3 runs to 14 residues. In germline, CDR1 is SNHLY, CDR2 FYNNEI. V dropped 6 bases and J dropped 2 bases, with 8 bases sitting between them. CDR3 residues: CASRERTYNSPLHF. The CDR3 coding sequence is TGTGCCAGCAGGGAGAGAACCTATAATTCACCCCTCCACTTT. Drawing the rest from reference TRBV2 and TRBJ1-6, the complete variable domain is EPEVTQTPSHQVTQMGQEVILRCVPISNHLYFYWYRQILGQKVEFLVSFYNNEISEKSEIFDDQFSVERPDGSNFTLKIRSTKLEDSAMYFCASRERTYNSPLHFGNGTRLTVT.

The chain carries TRBV6-5 and TRBJ1-2; no clear D gene. The CDR3 consists of 11 residues. In germline, CDR1 is MNHEY, CDR2 SVGAGI. Trimming removed 10 bases from V and 3 bases from J, with 9 bases in between. CDR3 DNA sequence: TGTGCCACCTCCCCGGACTATGGCTACACCTTC. Translating it yields CATSPDYGYTF.

V usage is TRBV6-6 and J usage is TRBJ1-2, with D perhaps matching TRBD1 (6 bases). The germline V gene encodes CDR1 MNHNY and CDR2 SVGAGI (reference sequence). Trimming stripped 7 bases from V and 3 bases from J, with 9 bases between. This CDR3 contains 12 residues. In DNA, the CDR3 is TGTGCCAGCACGTCAGGGGACTATGGCTACACCTTC. Protein: CASTSGDYGYTF.

The chain is built from TRBV6-1 and TRBJ1-1; D is undetermined. The CDR3 loop spans 15 amino acids. Trimming left V 0 bases short and J 6 bases short, with 14 bases between. CDR1 and CDR2 from the germline V gene are MNHNS and SASEGT. The CDR3 DNA follows: TGTGCCAGCAGTGAAGCGGTTGCGGGGTTATCTGAAGCTTTCTTT. This codes for CASSEAVAGLSEAFF.

This chain joins TRBV6-5 and TRBJ1-4; weak D call: TRBD1 (6 bases). This CDR3 spans 12 amino acids. The germline V and J ends were trimmed by 5 bases and 8 bases, with 9 bases remaining between them. The V gene's germline CDR1 is MNHEY and CDR2 SVGAGI. CDR3 in DNA: TGTGCCAGCAGTATAACAGGGGAAAAACTGTTTTTT. This sequence encodes CASSITGEKLFF.

The table lists this clone with a few counts. The rearrangement links TRBV19 to TRBJ1-2; D not certain. The CDR3 has 11 amino acids. The V gene lost 1 base and the J gene lost 6 bases, with 3 bases spanning the gap. The V gene's germline CDR1 is LNHDA and CDR2 SQIVND (reference sequence). The CDR3 DNA sequence: TGTGCCAGTAGTATAGTCAATGGCTACACCTTC. Residues: CASSIVNGYTF.

This sequence joins TRBV6-6 and TRBJ2-6, with 7 bases lining up with TRBD2. V lost 8 bases to trimming and J lost 0 bases; unmatched junction nucleotides: 16. CDR1 is MNHNY, CDR2 SVGAGI, per germline (reference sequence). The CDR3 consists of 19 residues. CDR3 bases: TGTGCCAGCCGTCCCAAGAGCGCGGGGGATCTCTCTGGGGCCAACGTCCTGACTTTC. It translates to CASRPKSAGDLSGANVLTF.

The rearrangement links TRBV2 to TRBJ1-1, with D possibly TRBD1 on 5 matching bases. Germline V gives CDR1 SNHLY, CDR2 FYNNEI. The CDR3 runs 15 residues. V lost 3 bases to trimming and J lost 5 bases, with 16 bases between them. The chain's CDR3 is CASSDYQGVGTEAFF. DNA for the CDR3: TGTGCCAGCAGTGATTATCAAGGGGTAGGGACTGAAGCTTTCTTT. The complete variable domain, with remaining parts taken from reference TRBV2 and TRBJ1-1, reads EPEVTQTPSHQVTQMGQEVILRCVPISNHLYFYWYRQILGQKVEFLVSFYNNEISEKSEIFDDQFSVERPDGSNFTLKIRSTKLEDSAMYFCASSDYQGVGTEAFFGQGTRLTVV.

CDR3 nucleotides: TGTGCCAGCAGTTCAGGGGGAGGACAGCCCCAGCATTTT. Translation gives CASSSGGGQPQHF. This chain connects TRBV27 to TRBJ1-5; 7 positions agree with TRBD1. Germline V gives CDR1 MNHEY, CDR2 SMNVEV (reference sequence). Unmatched junction bases numbered 4, after V lost 4 bases and J lost 7 bases. The CDR3 totals 13 residues.

This clone was seen a single time. The chain combines TRBV5-1 with TRBJ2-4, with D perhaps TRBD1 (5 bases). Germline CDR1 is SGHRS and CDR2 is YFSETQ. The CDR3 runs 13 residues. V shed 4 bases and J shed 5 bases, with 10 bases lying between them. This CDR3 reads CASSPATENIQYF. In DNA form, the CDR3 reads TGCGCCAGCAGCCCCGCGACAGAAAACATTCAGTACTTC.

The chain joins TRBV30 to TRBJ1-3; TRBD1 is a possible D gene (5 bases). The CDR3 is 14 residues long. Per germline, CDR1 GTSNPN and CDR2 SVGIG (reference sequence). V gave up 0 bases and J gave up 4 bases, with 10 bases separating them. This chain's CDR3 is CAWSVGGKGNTIYF. In DNA form, the CDR3 reads TGTGCCTGGAGTGTGGGGGGGAAGGGAAACACCATATATTTT.

The chain carries TRBV30 and TRBJ1-2; TRBD1 is a possible D gene (6 bases). Germline V lookup: CDR1 GTSNPN, CDR2 SVGIG (reference sequence). The CDR3 is 14 residues long. V dropped 0 bases and J dropped 8 bases, with 16 bases sitting between them. CDR3 sequence: CAWSVGGGGGGYTF. The CDR3 DNA reads TGTGCCTGGAGTGTAGGAGGCGGGGGCGGCGGCTACACCTTC.